This TCR beta chain appears in the sequencing data of a study of PD-L1 blockade in urothelial cancer. This sample's time point: peripheral blood 6 weeks after treatment start. The patients had locally advanced or metastatic urothelial carcinoma. CDR3 length equals 12 residues. Germline lookup yields CDR1 GTSNPN and CDR2 SVGIG (reference sequence). The ends were cut back, 3 bases at V and 1 base at J, with 6 bases in the middle. Sequenced by immunoSEQ multiplex PCR; TCRdb stores in-frame clones only, minus some. Altogether more than 60,000 clones are present, roughly 90% being singletons, with the ten largest covering 10% to 12%.

Sequencing used PBMCs, obtained around atezolizumab (anti-PD-L1) treatment. The rearrangement uses TRBV30 and TRBJ1-1; tentative D call: TRBD1 (5 bases). This TCR was recovered from a man in his sixties with urothelial cancer. The CDR3 nucleotides read TGTGCCTGGAGGGGGGGGAACACTGAAGCTTTCTTT. Translation gives CAWRGGNTEAFF.